Presented here are 22 T cell receptor beta chains from one specimen sequenced in a study of cytomegalovirus exposure and HLA in healthy donors. The PCR ran on 60 Vbeta and 13 Jbeta primers. Some clones are missing from TCRdb's copy, which holds only in-frame ones; the method was immunoSEQ multiplex PCR. The table shows about 160,000 clones, with 70% to 80% occurring only once. Sequencing was done on a sample of PBMCs. These receptors all come from a man aged 30 to 45 in good health and CMV-seronegative.

The CDR3 is CASSVGLAGENLPYEQYF. The CDR3 DNA follows: TGTGCCAGCAGCGTCGGCTTAGCGGGGGAGAACCTTCCCTACGAGCAGTACTTC. The chain is built from TRBV9 and TRBJ2-7; 9 positions match TRBD2. Looked up from germline, CDR1 is SGDLS and CDR2 is YYNGEE. The V and J ends lost 2 bases and 2 bases, in that order; junction bases with no gene match: 14. The CDR3 loop spans 18 amino acids.

The chain combines TRBV10-2 with TRBJ2-5, with 8 nucleotides matching TRBD2. This CDR3 comprises 14 residues. The ends lost 5 bases at V and 1 base at J; junction bases unmatched: 3. The germline CDR1 and CDR2 sequences are WSHSY and SAAADI. The CDR3 nucleotides read TGCGCCAGCAGTAAGAGCGGGGGCCAAGAGACCCAGTACTTC. Translation: CASSKSGGQETQYF.

J is TRBJ2-2 and V is TRBV7-6; 7 bases match TRBD1. Trimming took 5 bases from V and 7 from J; bases not matched to a gene: 10. Germline assignment: CDR1 SGHVS and CDR2 FNYEAQ. The CDR3 totals 15 residues. In DNA, the CDR3 is TGTGCCAGCAGCGTACAGAGGGGGCTAGTCGGGGAGCTGTTTTTT. It translates to CASSVQRGLVGELFF.

As DNA, the CDR3 is TGCGCCAGCAGCCAAGACGCGGGGAGCAATCAGCCCCAGCATTTT. Its translation is CASSQDAGSNQPQHF. This chain links TRBV4-3 with TRBJ1-5; D uncertain. Trimming took off 0 bases at V and 1 base at J, with 7 bases between the two ends. CDR1 LGHNA and CDR2 YSLEER come from the germline V gene. The CDR3 has 15 residues.

The gene calls are TRBV5-5 and TRBJ1-5; 7 positions match TRBD1. The CDR3 is 16 amino acids. Germline V gene data show CDR1 as SGHKS and CDR2 as YYEKEE (reference sequence). V lost 1 base, J lost 6 bases, and 10 bases stayed unmatched. CDR3: CASSLSEGAIPQPQHF. CDR3 DNA sequence: TGTGCCAGCAGCTTGAGCGAGGGGGCGATCCCTCAGCCCCAGCATTTT.

The chain links TRBV2 to TRBJ1-3; D may be TRBD1 (6 bases). Germline V lookup: CDR1 SNHLY, CDR2 FYNNEI. This CDR3 has 15 amino acids. V lost 4 bases, J lost 0 bases, and 10 bases lay in between. The CDR3 is CASSGTAISGNTIYF. For the CDR3, the DNA is TGTGCCAGCAGTGGGACAGCGATCTCTGGAAACACCATATATTTT.

V is TRBV27 and J is TRBJ2-7, with D uncertain. Germline values: CDR1 MNHEY, CDR2 SMNVEV (reference sequence). There are 13 residues in the CDR3. V gave up 0 bases and J gave up 4 bases, with 7 bases separating them. The CDR3 is CASSLSVLYEQYF. In DNA form, the CDR3 reads TGTGCCAGCAGTTTATCGGTACTATACGAGCAGTACTTC.

J is TRBJ2-5 and V is TRBV28; the match to TRBD2 covers 11 bases. The CDR3 is 13 residues long. CDR1 and CDR2 (germline): MDHEN, SYDVKM. Losses at the gene ends were 7 bases for V and 5 bases for J; bases not matched to a gene: 3. CDR3 sequence (DNA): TGTGCCAGCATAGCGGGGGGGCGGGAGACCCAGTACTTC. Protein product: CASIAGGRETQYF.

V gene TRBV19 combines with J gene TRBJ1-6, with TRBD1 matching 7 bases. The CDR3 runs 13 residues. Germline-derived CDR1 and CDR2 are LNHDA and SQIVND (reference sequence). With V trimmed by 5 bases and J by 7 bases, 2 bases remained unmatched. The CDR3 loop reads CASSGQENSPLHF. The DNA for the CDR3 is TGTGCCAGTAGTGGACAGGAGAATTCACCCCTCCACTTT.

The J gene is TRBJ2-7, the V gene TRBV4-3; D remains ambiguous. Trimming took off 2 bases at V and 9 bases at J, with 14 bases between the two ends. The CDR3 runs 13 residues. Germline CDR1 LGHNA, CDR2 YSLEER. CDR3 sequence reads: CASSQNLFGGQYF. The CDR3 nucleotides read TGCGCCAGCAGCCAAAACCTTTTTGGCGGGCAGTACTTC.

The chain joins TRBV9 to TRBJ1-5; the D gene is possibly TRBD1 (5 bases). This CDR3 has 13 amino acids. Germline assignment: CDR1 SGDLS and CDR2 YYNGEE. Trimming took off 2 bases at V and 7 bases at J, with 10 bases between the two ends. The CDR3 DNA sequence: TGTGCCAGCAGCGTCGGGGGGACCCAGCCCCAGCATTTT. This translates into CASSVGGTQPQHF.

This chain connects TRBV5-8 to TRBJ2-7; perhaps TRBD1 as D (5 bases). The V gene's germline CDR1 is SGHTS and CDR2 YDEGEE. The CDR3 contains 15 residues. V shed 0 bases and J shed 2 bases, with 12 bases lying between them. CDR3 nucleotides: TGTGCCAGCAGCTTGGCGCAGGGTGGCACCTACGAGCAGTACTTC. Amino acids: CASSLAQGGTYEQYF.

The rearrangement links TRBV28 to TRBJ2-1; 7 nucleotides match TRBD1. The CDR3 is 15 amino acids. The germline CDR1 and CDR2 sequences are MDHEN and SYDVKM. The V and J ends lost 4 bases and 10 bases, in that order; junction bases with no gene match: 13. The CDR3 protein is CASSSSRTGQGEQFF. In nucleotides, the CDR3 is TGTGCCAGCAGTTCATCACGGACAGGCCAGGGGGAGCAGTTCTTC.

This rearrangement joins TRBV2 to TRBJ2-1, with 11 bases that match TRBD2. The junction had 9 bases not matched to a gene; V was cut back by 7 bases and J by 4 bases. The CDR3 runs 16 residues. Germline V lookup: CDR1 SNHLY, CDR2 FYNNEI. The CDR3 loop is CASINPLAGDYNEQFF. For the CDR3, the DNA is TGTGCCAGCATTAACCCACTAGCGGGGGATTACAATGAGCAGTTCTTC.

The count of this clone is one. This rearrangement joins TRBV19 to TRBJ1-4; the D gene is possibly TRBD1 (6 bases). CDR3 size: 16 residues. V was shortened by 5 bases and J by 3 bases, with 16 bases between the two germline ends. Germline lookup yields CDR1 LNHDA and CDR2 SQIVND (reference sequence). The CDR3 sequence is CASSDGTRSSNEKLFF. In DNA form, the CDR3 reads TGTGCCAGTAGTGATGGGACACGAAGTTCTAATGAAAAACTGTTTTTT.

The rearrangement joins TRBV5-1 to TRBJ2-7; D unresolved. The germline CDR1 and CDR2 sequences are SGHRS and YFSETQ. V lost 0 bases and J 0 bases, leaving 13 bases between the germline ends. The CDR3 is made up of 16 amino acids. CDR3 sequence (DNA): TGCGCCAGCAGCTTGGTCCCAGGCCCCCGCTCCTACGAGCAGTACTTC. It specifies CASSLVPGPRSYEQYF.

The chain couples TRBV30 to TRBJ1-1; TRBD1 agrees at 8 bases. The CDR3 loop spans 14 amino acids. Trimming took 4 bases from V and 5 from J; bases not matched to a gene: 9. Germline CDR1 and CDR2: GTSNPN and SVGIG (reference sequence). The CDR3 DNA reads TGTGCCTGGAAAGACAGGGGAAGAGATACTGAAGCTTTCTTT. Its protein product is CAWKDRGRDTEAFF.

The chain is built from TRBV5-1 and TRBJ2-7, with TRBD2 matching over 8 bases. V lost 3 bases and J lost 0; bases outside the gene matches: 8. CDR1 is SGHRS, CDR2 YFSETQ, per germline. The length of the CDR3 is 16 residues. CDR3 region: CASSSSRTSFSYEQYF. Here the CDR3 DNA reads TGCGCCAGCAGCTCCTCTAGGACTAGCTTCTCCTACGAGCAGTACTTC.

The chain employs TRBV10-3 and TRBJ2-7; TRBD1 matches at 11 bases. CDR3 length: 15 residues. The V and J ends lost 6 bases and 3 bases, in that order; junction bases with no gene match: 7. Germline CDR1 reads ENHRY; CDR2 reads SYGVKD. This CDR3 is CAIRDGTGGSYEQYF. CDR3 nucleotide sequence: TGTGCCATCAGGGATGGGACAGGGGGGAGCTACGAGCAGTACTTC.

The chain has TRBV6-4 and TRBJ2-2; D is undetermined. The CDR3 sequence is 14 residues long. Between the trimmed V and J ends, which lost 0 bases and 5 bases, there was a span of 7 bases. The germline gives CDR1 MRHNA, CDR2 SNTAGT. Written as DNA, the CDR3 is TGTGCCAGCAGTGACTCGATTGAGACCGGGGAGCTGTTTTTT. It encodes CASSDSIETGELFF.

For the CDR3, the DNA is TGTGCCAGCAGCGTCTCGGGTGGAGGAAACACCATATATTTT. As protein: CASSVSGGGNTIYF. The chain carries TRBV9 and TRBJ1-3, with unresolved D. Germline V gives CDR1 SGDLS, CDR2 YYNGEE. The V end was cut by 2 bases, the J end by 4 bases, with 10 bases between. The CDR3 runs to 14 residues.

CDR3 protein: CASSYSTGNTEAFF. CDR3 DNA sequence: TGTGCCAGCAGTTACTCGACGGGGAACACTGAAGCTTTCTTT. The rearrangement joins TRBV6-6 to TRBJ1-1; D is ambiguous. V was cut by 0 bases and J by 1 base, with 6 bases left in between. Germline V gives CDR1 MNHNY, CDR2 SVGAGI (reference sequence). CDR3 length equals 14 residues.